A single T cell receptor (beta chain) is shown here with its context. What it binds is not known. The method was immunoSEQ multiplex PCR; TCRdb's version includes in-frame clones alone and lacks a portion of them. The sample yields more than 550,000 clones, over 55% seen once. Germline lookup yields CDR1 MNHNS and CDR2 SASEGT. This CDR3 has 14 amino acids. With 4 bases removed from V and 7 bases from J, the gap between germline ends came to 17 bases. This record belongs to a study of shared clonotypes between healthy human individuals. Study-level points and caveats: Across subsets, estimated richness was generally greater for naive than for memory populations. Rarefaction curves obtained for sorted subsets showed sequencing incomplete despite large depth. Among donors, sharing of clonotypes was expected to be affected by sequencing depth.

The receptor was derived from a woman aged 30 to 39 in good health. The sequenced material came from memory CD4+ T cells sorted from blood. The subset denotes: CD45RA-negative fraction. The genes are TRBV6-1 and TRBJ2-7; a possible D gene is TRBD2 (5 bases). The CDR3 DNA reads as TGTGCCAGCAGTGTGTTTGAGATGGCGGGTGAGCAGTACTTC. Its translation: CASSVFEMAGEQYF.